This record covers a single T cell receptor (beta chain). This entry comes from a study of T cell responses to AZD1222 COVID-19 vaccine. Trimming left V 5 bases short and J 13 bases short, with 24 bases between. Per the germline V gene, CDR1 is SGHVS and CDR2 is FQNEAQ. CDR3 length equals 16 residues. Only in-frame clones appear in the TCRdb table, and some are missing; sequencing was by immunoSEQ multiplex PCR. The sample shows roughly 53,000 clones, about 88% of them seen only once. V gene TRBV7-8 combines with J gene TRBJ1-6, with D perhaps matching TRBD1 (5 bases). This TCR was sampled from an adult in good health. The sequencing here drew on peripheral blood, taken on day 0 of AZD1222 vaccination. The CDR3 nucleotides are TGTGCCAGCAGCCCAGGGCAGGGCACGGGGGATCTGCCCCTCCACTTT. Its translation: CASSPGQGTGDLPLHF.